These T cell receptor beta chains were read from a single sample in a study of Ad26.COV2.S vaccination and SARS-CoV-2 variants. Clones were read by immunoSEQ multiplex PCR, and TCRdb kept only the in-frame ones, dropping some. The sample consists of about 390,000 clones, around 93% of them appearing once. Sequencing was performed on peripheral blood, taken in a trial of Ad26.COV2.S vaccine versus placebo. These receptors all stem from a person aged 18-60 years who received the Ad26.COV2.S COVID-19 vaccine or a placebo. The CDR3 runs from the conserved cysteine through the conserved F or W. The D gene is left open where the match is weak. The size of a clone is reported for some rows only, either as once, few or many, or as a class for expanded clones.

j_gene: TRBJ2-1
len: 13
v_gene: TRBV6-2/TRBV6-3
abundance: .
d_gene: .
CDR3aa: CASSYTALNEQFF
CDR3nt: TGTGCCAGCAGTTATACAGCGCTCAATGAGCAGTTCTTC

j_gene: TRBJ1-2
len: 15
v_gene: TRBV19
abundance: .
d_gene: TRBD1
CDR3aa: CASSIVGTGPYGYTF
CDR3nt: TGTGCCAGTAGTATAGTTGGGACAGGACCGTATGGCTACACCTTC

j_gene: TRBJ2-7
len: 13
v_gene: TRBV5-6
abundance: .
d_gene: .
CDR3aa: CASSRTSSDEQYF
CDR3nt: TGTGCCAGCAGTAGGACTTCCTCCGACGAGCAGTACTTC

j_gene: TRBJ1-1
len: 14
v_gene: TRBV3-1/TRBV3-2
abundance: .
d_gene: .
CDR3aa: CASSQATGHTEAFF
CDR3nt: TGTGCCAGCAGCCAGGCGACAGGACACACTGAAGCTTTCTTT

j_gene: TRBJ2-5
len: 16
v_gene: TRBV5-4
abundance: .
d_gene: TRBD2
CDR3aa: CASQSSRGGKQETQYF
CDR3nt: TGTGCCAGCCAAAGCTCCCGGGGGGGAAAGCAAGAGACCCAGTACTTC

j_gene: TRBJ1-2
len: 14
v_gene: TRBV7-6
abundance: .
d_gene: TRBD1
CDR3aa: CASSLDPGGYGYTF
CDR3nt: TGTGCCAGCAGCTTAGATCCAGGGGGGTATGGCTACACCTTC

j_gene: TRBJ1-1
len: 12
v_gene: TRBV7-2
abundance: few
d_gene: .
CDR3aa: CASSLMNTEAFF
CDR3nt: TGTGCCAGCAGCTTGATGAACACTGAAGCTTTCTTT

j_gene: TRBJ1-4
len: 15
v_gene: TRBV6-5
abundance: .
d_gene: .
CDR3aa: CASSRGVAGNEKLFF
CDR3nt: TGTGCCAGCAGTAGAGGGGTTGCTGGTAATGAAAAACTGTTTTTT

j_gene: TRBJ2-2
len: 13
v_gene: TRBV12-3/TRBV12-4
abundance: .
d_gene: .
CDR3aa: CASSPDGTGELFF
CDR3nt: TGTGCCAGCAGCCCGGACGGGACCGGGGAGCTGTTTTTT

j_gene: TRBJ2-6
len: 16
v_gene: TRBV6-2/TRBV6-3
abundance: once
d_gene: .
CDR3aa: CASSYYGLSGANVLTF
CDR3nt: TGTGCCAGCAGTTACTATGGCCTTTCTGGGGCCAACGTCCTGACTTTC

j_gene: TRBJ2-1
len: 19
v_gene: TRBV5-1
abundance: once
d_gene: TRBD2
CDR3aa: CASSLAAWASGSSYNEQFF
CDR3nt: TGCGCCAGCAGCTTGGCCGCGTGGGCTAGCGGGAGCTCCTACAATGAGCAGTTCTTC

j_gene: TRBJ1-2
len: 14
v_gene: TRBV6-5
abundance: .
d_gene: TRBD1
CDR3aa: CASRARGREYGYTF
CDR3nt: TGTGCCAGCAGAGCCAGGGGGCGAGAGTATGGCTACACCTTC

j_gene: TRBJ1-1
len: 13
v_gene: TRBV30
abundance: .
d_gene: .
CDR3aa: CAWRRGGYTEAFF
CDR3nt: TGTGCCTGGAGGAGAGGAGGGTACACTGAAGCTTTCTTT

j_gene: TRBJ1-2
len: 17
v_gene: TRBV19
abundance: .
d_gene: .
CDR3aa: CASSIVGGAALNYGYTF
CDR3nt: TGTGCCAGTAGTATCGTAGGCGGGGCCGCCCTTAACTATGGCTACACCTTC

j_gene: TRBJ1-1
len: 10
v_gene: TRBV20-1
abundance: .
d_gene: .
CDR3aa: CSAGRNEAFF
CDR3nt: TGCAGTGCCGGACGGAATGAAGCTTTCTTT

j_gene: TRBJ1-1
len: 13
v_gene: TRBV27
abundance: .
d_gene: .
CDR3aa: CASIAGPNTEAFF
CDR3nt: TGTGCCAGCATCGCCGGGCCGAACACTGAAGCTTTCTTT

j_gene: TRBJ1-4
len: 16
v_gene: TRBV5-6
abundance: .
d_gene: .
CDR3aa: CASSWTVSRDVEKLFF
CDR3nt: TGTGCCAGCAGCTGGACGGTTTCCAGGGATGTTGAAAAACTGTTTTTT

j_gene: TRBJ2-7
len: 14
v_gene: TRBV9
abundance: .
d_gene: .
CDR3aa: CASSVGAATYEQYF
CDR3nt: TGTGCCAGCAGCGTAGGAGCCGCCACCTACGAGCAGTACTTC

j_gene: TRBJ1-1
len: 13
v_gene: TRBV30
abundance: .
d_gene: .
CDR3aa: CAWSQTGSTEAFF
CDR3nt: TGTGCCTGGAGTCAAACGGGGAGCACTGAAGCTTTCTTT

j_gene: TRBJ2-7
len: 14
v_gene: TRBV6-5
abundance: once
d_gene: TRBD1
CDR3aa: CASSSPGQTYEQYF
CDR3nt: TGTGCCAGCAGTTCCCCGGGACAGACCTACGAGCAGTACTTC